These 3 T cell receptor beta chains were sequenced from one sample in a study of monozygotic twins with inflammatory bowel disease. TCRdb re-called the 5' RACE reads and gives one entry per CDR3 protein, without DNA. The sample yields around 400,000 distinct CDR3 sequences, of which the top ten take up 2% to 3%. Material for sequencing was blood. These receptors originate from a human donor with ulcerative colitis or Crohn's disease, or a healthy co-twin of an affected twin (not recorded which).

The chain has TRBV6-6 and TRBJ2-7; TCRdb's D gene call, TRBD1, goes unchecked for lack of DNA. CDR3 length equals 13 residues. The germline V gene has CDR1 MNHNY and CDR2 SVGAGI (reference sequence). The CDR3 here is CASRGQGANEQYF.

CDR3 sequence: CSALISGVQEVREKLFF. This chain links TRBV20-1 with TRBJ1-4. The CDR3 has 17 amino acids. The germline CDR1 and CDR2 sequences are DFQATT and SNEGSKA (reference sequence).

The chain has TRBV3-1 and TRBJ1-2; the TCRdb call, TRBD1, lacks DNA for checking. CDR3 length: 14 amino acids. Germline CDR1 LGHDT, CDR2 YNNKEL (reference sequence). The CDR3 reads CASSRPTGGVGYTF. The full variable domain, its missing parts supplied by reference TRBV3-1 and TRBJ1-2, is DTAVSQTPKYLVTQMGNDKSIKCEQNLGHDTMYWYKQDSKKFLKIMFSYNNKELIINETVPNRFSPKSPDKAHLNLHINSLELGDSAVYFCASSRPTGGVGYTFGSGTRLTVV.